This T cell receptor (beta chain) originates from a study of spatial heterogeneity in lung cancer. The CDR3 spans 15 residues. Per germline, CDR1 MRHNA and CDR2 SNTAGT. Trimming took 5 bases from V and 8 from J; bases not matched to a gene: 9. Time point of the sample: blood at routine non-recurrence follow-up after resection. Each CDR3 protein gets one entry after TCRdb re-called the 5' RACE reads with MiXCR. The table records about 110,000 distinct CDR3 sequences, more than 10% of them present only once. This clonotype was seen repeatedly, ten times or more. The receptor was isolated from a female donor with early-stage non-small cell lung cancer. The chain is built from TRBV6-4 and TRBJ2-1, with 10 bases fitting TRBD1. This specimen consisted of PBMCs, obtained at follow-up. Here the CDR3 reads CASSHGTGVLDEQFF. CDR3 sequence (DNA): TGTGCCAGCAGTCACGGGACAGGGGTTCTCGATGAGCAGTTCTTC.